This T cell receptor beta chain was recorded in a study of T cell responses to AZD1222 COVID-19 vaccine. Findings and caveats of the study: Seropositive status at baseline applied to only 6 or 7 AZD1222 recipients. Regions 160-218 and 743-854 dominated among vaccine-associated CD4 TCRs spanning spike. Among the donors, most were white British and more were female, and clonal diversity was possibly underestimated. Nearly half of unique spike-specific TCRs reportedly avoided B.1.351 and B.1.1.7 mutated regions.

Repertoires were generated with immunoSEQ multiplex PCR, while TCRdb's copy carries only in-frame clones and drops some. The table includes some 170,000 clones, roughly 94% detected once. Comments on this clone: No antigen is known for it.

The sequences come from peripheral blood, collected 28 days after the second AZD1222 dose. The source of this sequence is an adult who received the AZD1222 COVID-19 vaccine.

CDR3 loop: CASSLDLTASTF. The CDR3 DNA sequence: TGTGCCAGCAGCCTGGACTTAACAGCTTCCACCTTC. The rearrangement uses TRBV5-8 and TRBJ1-2; D is uncertain. V was shortened by 4 bases and J by 13 bases, with 17 bases between the two germline ends. From germline, CDR1 is SGHTS and CDR2 YDEGEE. The CDR3 contains 12 residues.